A selection of T cell receptor beta chains follows, all from one sample in a study of spatial heterogeneity in lung cancer. TCRdb analysed the 5' RACE reads with MiXCR anew, one entry per CDR3 protein. The table shows a few thousand distinct CDR3 sequences, with 29% occurring only once. The sample in question was lung tumor tissue, obtained at surgery. These receptor sequences come from a female donor with early-stage non-small cell lung cancer. The CDR3 runs from the conserved cysteine through the conserved F or W. The order of the fields is CDR3 protein, CDR3 DNA, V gene, clone size, D gene, J gene. A D gene is named only where the DNA matches it firmly. The size entry is marked missing in some rows and otherwise reads once, few, many or a size class.

CDR3aa: CASSLFEEPQHF
CDR3nt: TGTGCCAGCAGCTTGTTTGAAGAGCCCCAGCATTTT
v_gene: TRBV5-5
abundance: NA
d_gene: NA
j_gene: TRBJ1-5

CDR3aa: CASSYYGSQETQYF
CDR3nt: TGTGCCAGCAGTTACTATGGGAGCCAAGAGACCCAGTACTTC
v_gene: TRBV6-5
abundance: NA
d_gene: NA
j_gene: TRBJ2-5

CDR3aa: CASSTQGSRDRGPYEQYF
CDR3nt: TGTGCCAGCAGCACACAAGGGAGCCGGGACAGGGGGCCCTACGAGCAGTACTTC
v_gene: TRBV7-2
abundance: NA
d_gene: TRBD1
j_gene: TRBJ2-7

CDR3aa: CSVEDWESSYNEQFF
CDR3nt: TGCAGCGTTGAAGACTGGGAGAGCTCCTACAATGAGCAGTTCTTC
v_gene: TRBV29-1
abundance: once
d_gene: NA
j_gene: TRBJ2-1

CDR3aa: CASSLFRGPPNTGELFF
CDR3nt: TGTGCCAGCAGTTTATTTCGGGGGCCTCCGAACACCGGGGAGCTGTTTTTT
v_gene: TRBV28
abundance: medium-sized
d_gene: NA
j_gene: TRBJ2-2

CDR3aa: CSVEVGRGRTEQYF
CDR3nt: TGCAGCGTTGAAGTGGGCAGGGGGCGTACAGAGCAGTACTTC
v_gene: TRBV29-1
abundance: once
d_gene: TRBD1
j_gene: TRBJ2-7

CDR3aa: CASSWGQGAYEQYF
CDR3nt: TGCGCCAGCAGCTGGGGACAGGGGGCGTACGAGCAGTACTTC
v_gene: TRBV5-1
abundance: NA
d_gene: TRBD1
j_gene: TRBJ2-7

CDR3aa: CASTQGPTGGGNQPQHF
CDR3nt: TGTGCCAGCACCCAGGGGCCGACAGGGGGAGGCAATCAGCCCCAGCATTTT
v_gene: TRBV6-6
abundance: NA
d_gene: TRBD1
j_gene: TRBJ1-5

CDR3aa: CASSPRDRPYGYTF
CDR3nt: TGTGCCAGTAGTCCCCGGGACAGACCCTATGGCTACACCTTC
v_gene: TRBV19
abundance: few
d_gene: TRBD1
j_gene: TRBJ1-2

CDR3aa: CASSISGGSSYNEQFF
CDR3nt: TGTGCCAGCAGTATTAGCGGGGGGAGCTCCTACAATGAGCAGTTCTTC
v_gene: TRBV2
abundance: medium-sized
d_gene: TRBD2
j_gene: TRBJ2-1

CDR3aa: CSASRLGLAGGGYEQYF
CDR3nt: TGCAGTGCTAGTCGGTTAGGGCTAGCGGGGGGCGGATACGAGCAGTACTTC
v_gene: TRBV20-1
abundance: medium-sized
d_gene: TRBD2
j_gene: TRBJ2-7

CDR3aa: CAISEEGSKRTQYF
CDR3nt: TGTGCCATCAGTGAGGAAGGCAGCAAGAGGACCCAGTACTTC
v_gene: TRBV10-3
abundance: once
d_gene: NA
j_gene: TRBJ2-5

CDR3aa: CASSAAGAGSYGYTF
CDR3nt: TGTGCCAGCAGCGCGGCGGGGGCAGGGAGCTATGGCTACACCTTC
v_gene: TRBV5-8
abundance: medium-sized
d_gene: NA
j_gene: TRBJ1-2

CDR3aa: CASSLEIGRPQHF
CDR3nt: TGTGCCAGCAGCTTAGAGATCGGGAGGCCCCAGCATTTT
v_gene: TRBV7-2
abundance: NA
d_gene: NA
j_gene: TRBJ1-5

CDR3aa: CASSPTRDSGLGGELFF
CDR3nt: TGTGCCAGCAGCCCAACCCGGGACAGCGGATTGGGCGGGGAGCTGTTTTTT
v_gene: TRBV7-2
abundance: medium-sized
d_gene: TRBD1
j_gene: TRBJ2-2

CDR3aa: CSSRFDLNTEAFF
CDR3nt: TGCAGTAGTCGATTCGACCTGAACACTGAAGCTTTCTTT
v_gene: TRBV20-1
abundance: NA
d_gene: NA
j_gene: TRBJ1-1

CDR3aa: CASSRGGGPSAVFTYEQYF
CDR3nt: TGTGCCAGCAGCAGGGGGGGGGGCCCTAGCGCGGTGTTCACCTACGAGCAGTACTTC
v_gene: TRBV21-1
abundance: many
d_gene: NA
j_gene: TRBJ2-7

CDR3aa: CSANSGNTIYF
CDR3nt: TGCAGCGCCAATTCTGGAAACACCATATATTTT
v_gene: TRBV29-1
abundance: NA
d_gene: NA
j_gene: TRBJ1-3

CDR3aa: CSVEDVGAGELFF
CDR3nt: TGCAGCGTTGAAGACGTGGGAGCCGGGGAGCTGTTTTTT
v_gene: TRBV29-1
abundance: NA
d_gene: NA
j_gene: TRBJ2-2

CDR3aa: CSARERGRLTGELFF
CDR3nt: TGCAGTGCTAGAGAGCGGGGCAGGCTCACCGGGGAGCTGTTTTTT
v_gene: TRBV20-1
abundance: many
d_gene: NA
j_gene: TRBJ2-2

CDR3aa: CASSTGTAYEQYF
CDR3nt: TGTGCCAGCAGTACCGGGACAGCCTACGAGCAGTACTTC
v_gene: TRBV12-3/TRBV12-4
abundance: many
d_gene: TRBD1
j_gene: TRBJ2-7

CDR3aa: CASSPGLAGGRETQYF
CDR3nt: TGTGCCAGCAGCCCCGGACTAGCGGGGGGGCGTGAGACCCAGTACTTC
v_gene: TRBV7-2
abundance: many
d_gene: TRBD2
j_gene: TRBJ2-5

CDR3aa: CASSFGQRTDTQYF
CDR3nt: TGTGCCAGCAGTTTCGGACAGCGCACAGATACGCAGTATTTT
v_gene: TRBV12-3/TRBV12-4
abundance: NA
d_gene: NA
j_gene: TRBJ2-3

CDR3aa: CASSQVHQGSGELFF
CDR3nt: TGTGCCAGCAGCCAAGTTCATCAAGGATCCGGGGAGCTGTTTTTT
v_gene: TRBV3-1
abundance: NA
d_gene: NA
j_gene: TRBJ2-2

CDR3aa: CASSYSGTGELFF
CDR3nt: TGCGCCAGCAGTTATTCCGGGACAGGGGAGCTGTTTTTT
v_gene: TRBV5-1
abundance: medium-sized
d_gene: NA
j_gene: TRBJ2-2

CDR3aa: CASSPGTGLYGYTF
CDR3nt: TGTGCCAGCTCACCAGGGACAGGCCTCTATGGCTACACCTTC
v_gene: TRBV18
abundance: many
d_gene: TRBD1
j_gene: TRBJ1-2

CDR3aa: CSVRASGRRETQYF
CDR3nt: TGCAGCGTGAGGGCTAGCGGGAGAAGGGAGACCCAGTACTTC
v_gene: TRBV29-1
abundance: NA
d_gene: TRBD2
j_gene: TRBJ2-5

CDR3aa: CASSRYSTGGDEQFF
CDR3nt: TGTGCCAGCAGCCGCTATTCGACAGGGGGGGATGAGCAGTTCTTC
v_gene: TRBV3-1
abundance: NA
d_gene: TRBD1
j_gene: TRBJ2-1

CDR3aa: CASSTGTSQETQYF
CDR3nt: TGCGCCAGCAGCACCGGGACTAGCCAAGAGACCCAGTACTTC
v_gene: TRBV5-1
abundance: many
d_gene: TRBD2
j_gene: TRBJ2-5

CDR3aa: CASNEAGETGELFF
CDR3nt: TGCGCCAGCAATGAGGCCGGAGAAACCGGGGAGCTGTTTTTT
v_gene: TRBV5-1
abundance: medium-sized
d_gene: NA
j_gene: TRBJ2-2

CDR3aa: CAISAIGNAGELFF
CDR3nt: TGTGCCATCAGTGCCATAGGGAACGCCGGGGAGCTGTTTTTT
v_gene: TRBV10-3
abundance: medium-sized
d_gene: NA
j_gene: TRBJ2-2

CDR3aa: CASRKKGASYEQYF
CDR3nt: TGTGCCAGCAGAAAAAAGGGGGCATCCTACGAGCAGTACTTC
v_gene: TRBV6-2/TRBV6-3
abundance: NA
d_gene: TRBD1
j_gene: TRBJ2-7

CDR3aa: CSVDTSGNTGELFF
CDR3nt: TGCAGCGTTGATACTAGCGGGAACACCGGGGAGCTGTTTTTT
v_gene: TRBV29-1
abundance: NA
d_gene: TRBD2
j_gene: TRBJ2-2

CDR3aa: CATSELTARQETQYF
CDR3nt: TGTGCCACCAGTGAATTGACGGCTCGACAAGAGACCCAGTACTTC
v_gene: TRBV24-1
abundance: NA
d_gene: NA
j_gene: TRBJ2-5

CDR3aa: CASSLTSVTGELFF
CDR3nt: TGCGCCAGCAGCTTAACTAGTGTTACCGGGGAGCTGTTTTTT
v_gene: TRBV5-1
abundance: many
d_gene: NA
j_gene: TRBJ2-2

CDR3aa: CASSLAADTEAFF
CDR3nt: TGTGCCAGCAGTTTAGCTGCGGACACTGAAGCTTTCTTT
v_gene: TRBV12-3/TRBV12-4
abundance: many
d_gene: NA
j_gene: TRBJ1-1

CDR3aa: CASSLSLAGGRFYNEQFF
CDR3nt: TGTGCCAGCAGTTTGTCACTAGCGGGGGGGCGGTTCTACAATGAGCAGTTCTTC
v_gene: TRBV12-3/TRBV12-4
abundance: large
d_gene: TRBD2
j_gene: TRBJ2-1

CDR3aa: CAISESRGGGELFF
CDR3nt: TGTGCCATCAGTGAGTCCAGAGGAGGCGGGGAGCTGTTTTTT
v_gene: TRBV10-3
abundance: NA
d_gene: NA
j_gene: TRBJ2-2

CDR3aa: CASRTSGPSYEQYF
CDR3nt: TGTGCCAGCAGAACTAGCGGTCCCTCCTACGAGCAGTACTTC
v_gene: TRBV28
abundance: NA
d_gene: TRBD2
j_gene: TRBJ2-7

CDR3aa: CASSPNHRRSSYEQYF
CDR3nt: TGTGCCAGCAGCCCCAACCATCGACGGAGCTCCTACGAGCAGTACTTC
v_gene: TRBV5-6
abundance: medium-sized
d_gene: NA
j_gene: TRBJ2-7

CDR3aa: CATSRALTSGSLTDTQYF
CDR3nt: TGTGCCACCAGCAGAGCCCTTACTAGCGGGAGTTTGACAGATACGCAGTATTTT
v_gene: TRBV15
abundance: few
d_gene: TRBD2
j_gene: TRBJ2-3

CDR3aa: CASAHRDTNQPQHF
CDR3nt: TGTGCCAGCGCCCATCGGGACACCAATCAGCCCCAGCATTTT
v_gene: TRBV16
abundance: few
d_gene: NA
j_gene: TRBJ1-5

CDR3aa: CASSLSTSGIYNEQFF
CDR3nt: TGTGCCAGCAGTTTATCTACTAGCGGGATCTACAATGAGCAGTTCTTC
v_gene: TRBV27
abundance: once
d_gene: TRBD2
j_gene: TRBJ2-1

CDR3aa: CASSYRDGGYEQYF
CDR3nt: TGTGCCAGCAGCTATAGAGACGGGGGCTACGAGCAGTACTTC
v_gene: TRBV4-2
abundance: NA
d_gene: NA
j_gene: TRBJ2-7

CDR3aa: CASSPRTGLAGYGTQYF
CDR3nt: TGTGCCAGTAGTCCCCGGACAGGACTAGCGGGGTACGGGACCCAGTACTTC
v_gene: TRBV19
abundance: medium-sized
d_gene: TRBD2
j_gene: TRBJ2-5

CDR3aa: CSARAGGETQYF
CDR3nt: TGCAGTGCTAGGGCAGGGGGAGAGACCCAGTACTTC
v_gene: TRBV20-1
abundance: medium-sized
d_gene: TRBD1
j_gene: TRBJ2-5

CDR3aa: CASSLTLTAVTQYF
CDR3nt: TGTGCCAGCAGCTTAACACTGACAGCTGTGACCCAGTACTTC
v_gene: TRBV7-9
abundance: medium-sized
d_gene: NA
j_gene: TRBJ2-5

CDR3aa: CASSRQRGAGSTEAFF
CDR3nt: TGTGCCAGCAGTAGGCAACGAGGGGCTGGTAGTACTGAAGCTTTCTTT
v_gene: TRBV6-5
abundance: medium-sized
d_gene: NA
j_gene: TRBJ1-1

CDR3aa: CASSARGRGWDDGYTF
CDR3nt: TGTGCCAGCAGTGCTCGAGGGAGGGGGTGGGACGATGGCTACACCTTC
v_gene: TRBV6-5
abundance: NA
d_gene: NA
j_gene: TRBJ1-2

CDR3aa: CASRAWQPNQPQHF
CDR3nt: TGTGCCAGCCGCGCGTGGCAGCCCAATCAGCCCCAGCATTTT
v_gene: TRBV2
abundance: NA
d_gene: NA
j_gene: TRBJ1-5

CDR3aa: CASSQAGSNEKLFF
CDR3nt: TGTGCCAGCAGCCAAGCAGGCTCTAATGAAAAACTGTTTTTT
v_gene: TRBV4-2
abundance: many
d_gene: NA
j_gene: TRBJ1-4

CDR3aa: CASSYRLLEGYTF
CDR3nt: TGTGCCAGCAGTTACCGACTATTAGAAGGCTACACCTTC
v_gene: TRBV6-5
abundance: medium-sized
d_gene: NA
j_gene: TRBJ1-2

CDR3aa: CASSQGTGASNEQFF
CDR3nt: TGTGCCAGCTCACAGGGGACAGGGGCCAGCAATGAGCAGTTCTTC
v_gene: TRBV18
abundance: few
d_gene: TRBD1
j_gene: TRBJ2-1

CDR3aa: CALDSYNEQFF
CDR3nt: TGTGCCCTCGACAGCTACAATGAGCAGTTCTTC
v_gene: TRBV2
abundance: medium-sized
d_gene: NA
j_gene: TRBJ2-1

CDR3aa: CASSAGTGSASTQYF
CDR3nt: TGTGCCAGCAGTGCCGGGACAGGGTCCGCGTCGACCCAGTACTTC
v_gene: TRBV6-4
abundance: medium-sized
d_gene: TRBD1
j_gene: TRBJ2-5

CDR3aa: CASRRTDEQPQHF
CDR3nt: TGCGCCAGCCGGAGGACAGATGAACAGCCCCAGCATTTT
v_gene: TRBV5-1
abundance: NA
d_gene: NA
j_gene: TRBJ1-5

CDR3aa: CASSSGPGANEKLFF
CDR3nt: TGTGCTAGCAGCTCCGGCCCGGGGGCAAATGAAAAACTGTTTTTT
v_gene: TRBV7-7
abundance: many
d_gene: NA
j_gene: TRBJ1-4

CDR3aa: CAWSGSTDTQYF
CDR3nt: TGTGCCTGGAGTGGGTCGACAGATACGCAGTATTTT
v_gene: TRBV30
abundance: medium-sized
d_gene: NA
j_gene: TRBJ2-3

CDR3aa: CASSQDAGISSGNTIYF
CDR3nt: TGCGCCAGCAGCCAAGATGCGGGGATCAGCTCTGGAAACACCATATATTTT
v_gene: TRBV4-1
abundance: large
d_gene: NA
j_gene: TRBJ1-3